The 27 T cell receptor beta chains below were found in one sample sequenced in a study of OX40 agonist ivuxolimab in advanced cancers. The table came from immunoSEQ multiplex PCR; TCRdb's copy has only in-frame clones and leaves some out. The sample includes roughly 60,000 clones, about nine tenths seen only once; the top ten take just under 25%. Sequences were derived from CD4+ or CD8+ T cells sorted from blood, sampled in a trial of the OX40 agonist ivuxolimab. The receptors here all came from an adult with an advanced solid tumor such as melanoma, head and neck, liver or kidney cancer.

The chain links TRBV2 to TRBJ2-7; 8 nucleotides match TRBD2. J lost 2 bases, V lost 3 bases, and 6 bases had no gene match. CDR1 and CDR2 (germline): SNHLY, FYNNEI. The CDR3 extends over 15 amino acids. The chain's CDR3 is CASSEYGTRAYEQYF. CDR3 DNA sequence: TGTGCCAGCAGTGAGTATGGGACTAGGGCCTACGAGCAGTACTTC.

V and J are TRBV10-3 and TRBJ2-3; D remains unclear. The V end lost 6 bases, the J end lost 4 bases, and 11 bases lay between the germline ends. Per the germline V gene, CDR1 is ENHRY and CDR2 is SYGVKD. The CDR3 is made up of 13 amino acids. The CDR3 DNA reads TGTGCCATCAGAGACGCTGGAGCAGATACGCAGTATTTT. The encoded protein is CAIRDAGADTQYF.

Worth noting for this clone: One junction end disagrees with the germline gene, perhaps due to a read error. The chain employs TRBV15 and TRBJ2-7, with D perhaps TRBD1 (6 bases). This CDR3 has 12 amino acids. Germline assignment: CDR1 LNHNV and CDR2 YYDKDF (reference sequence). In nucleotides, the CDR3 is TGTGCCACCAGCAGAGATAATGCGGACAGAAGTTTC. This encodes CATSRDNADRSF.

This chain joins TRBV27 and TRBJ1-6; no clear D. V lost 2 bases to trimming and J lost 9 bases, with 14 bases between them. CDR3 length: 15 amino acids. Germline CDR1 is MNHEY and CDR2 is SMNVEV (reference sequence). Written as DNA, the CDR3 is TGTGCCAGCAGTTTAGCTCGGGCACGCGGTTCACCCCTCCACTTT. It encodes CASSLARARGSPLHF.

This rearrangement joins TRBV5-4 to TRBJ1-1; D remains ambiguous. V was clipped by 5 bases and J by 4 bases, with 12 bases between them. The CDR3 is 13 residues long. Germline V gene sequence: CDR1 SGHNT, CDR2 YYREEE (reference sequence). CDR3 sequence (DNA): TGTGCCAGCAGACCCGGGGAGAGCACTGAAGCTTTCTTT. It yields the protein CASRPGESTEAFF.

This chain uses TRBV19 with TRBJ2-1, with TRBD1 matching 9 bases. Germline lookup yields CDR1 LNHDA and CDR2 SQIVND (reference sequence). The CDR3 length is 16 residues. V lost 0 bases to trimming and J lost 9 bases; unmatched junction nucleotides: 9. This CDR3 is CASSIEGTGTFAEQFF. CDR3 DNA: TGTGCCAGTAGTATAGAGGGGACAGGGACGTTTGCTGAGCAGTTCTTC.

This chain joins TRBV5-1 and TRBJ2-7; 9 nucleotides line up with TRBD2. This CDR3 spans 15 amino acids. V dropped 3 bases and J dropped 0; count of bases not matched to a gene: 4. Looked up from germline, CDR1 is SGHRS and CDR2 is YFSETQ. CDR3 DNA sequence: TGCGCCAGCAGCTCCTTTAGCGGGAGCTCCTACGAGCAGTACTTC. Its translation: CASSSFSGSSYEQYF.

The rearrangement links TRBV28 to TRBJ2-3; D is uncertain. The germline V gene has CDR1 MDHEN and CDR2 SYDVKM. This CDR3 spans 13 amino acids. Trimming left V 6 bases short and J 6 bases short, with 13 bases between. In nucleotides, the CDR3 is TGTGCCAGCAGCCTCGCTGGAGCGGATACGCAGTATTTT. Its protein is CASSLAGADTQYF.

This chain connects TRBV27 to TRBJ1-3, with D uncertain. The CDR3 is 16 amino acids. Germline CDR1 reads MNHEY; CDR2 reads SMNVEV (reference sequence). V was clipped by 6 bases and J by 0 bases, with 15 bases between them. CDR3 region: CASSAYHGNSGNTIYF. CDR3 nucleotides: TGTGCCAGCAGCGCTTATCACGGCAACTCTGGAAACACCATATATTTT.

This chain links TRBV4-2 with TRBJ2-1; 12 nucleotides line up with TRBD2. Trimming cost V 0 bases and J 9 bases; bases outside gene matches: 6. The CDR3 has 16 amino acids. Germline CDR1 LGHNA, CDR2 YNFKEQ. The DNA of the CDR3 is TGTGCCAGCAGCCAAGAAAGGCTAGCGGGAGGGGGTGAGCAGTTCTTC. Amino acids: CASSQERLAGGGEQFF.

For this clone: This specimen includes other DNA sequences encoding the same CDR3. This sequence joins TRBV30 and TRBJ2-4; D may correspond to TRBD1 or TRBD2 (5 bases each). Deletions cut 4 bases from V and 4 bases from J, with 20 bases between. The germline V gene has CDR1 GTSNPN and CDR2 SVGIG (reference sequence). The CDR3 spans 16 residues. CDR3 nucleotides: TGTGCCTGGATGGAATGGGGGAGTCTAGCTAAAAACATTCAGTACTTC. It codes for CAWMEWGSLAKNIQYF. The full variable domain, with the rest looked up from reference TRBV30 and TRBJ2-4, is SQTIHQWPATLVQPVGSPLSLECTVEGTSNPNLYWYRQAAGRGLQLLFYSVGIGQISSEVPQNLSASRPQDRQFILSSKKLLLSDSGFYLCAWMEWGSLAKNIQYFGAGTRLSVL.

The rearrangement links TRBV7-2 to TRBJ2-1; 9 bases fit TRBD2. The CDR3 is 15 residues long. V gave up 4 bases and J gave up 7 bases; unmatched junction bases: 8. Germline V gene sequence: CDR1 SGHTA, CDR2 FQGNSA. CDR3 nucleotides: TGTGCCAGCAGCTCGCGAGGGCGGGAGGGAAATGAGCAGTTCTTC. It encodes CASSSRGREGNEQFF.

The rearrangement links TRBV15 to TRBJ1-5, with 11 bases aligning to TRBD1. V was pared by 1 base and J by 5 bases, with 1 base of the junction left unmatched. Germline V lookup: CDR1 LNHNV, CDR2 YYDKDF (reference sequence). The CDR3 has 15 residues. The CDR3 DNA is TGTGCCACCAGCAGAGGGGACAGGGGGGATCAGCCCCAGCATTTT. It encodes CATSRGDRGDQPQHF.

The chain joins TRBV19 to TRBJ2-7; 9 bases are a match to TRBD2. Germline V gene data show CDR1 as LNHDA and CDR2 as SQIVND (reference sequence). The CDR3 has 15 residues. Trimming took 3 bases from V and 0 from J; bases not matched to a gene: 3. The DNA for the CDR3 is TGTGCCAGTAGTATTGTACTAGCGGGCTCCTACGAGCAGTACTTC. Translating gives CASSIVLAGSYEQYF. Using reference TRBV19 and TRBJ2-7 for the parts outside the CDR3, the full variable domain is DGGITQSPKYLFRKEGQNVTLSCEQNLNHDAMYWYRQDPGQGLRLIYYSQIVNDFQKGDIAEGYSVSREKKESFPLTVTSAQKNPTAFYLCASSIVLAGSYEQYFGPGTRLTVT.

The chain carries TRBV5-1 and TRBJ2-1; 9 positions match TRBD2. Germline-derived CDR1 and CDR2 are SGHRS and YFSETQ. Trimming removed 8 bases from V and 0 bases from J; junction bases left unmatched: 3. The CDR3 loop spans 14 amino acids. Written as DNA, the CDR3 is TGCGCCAGTAGCGGGAGTAGCTCCTACAATGAGCAGTTCTTC. Translating it yields CASSGSSSYNEQFF. The whole variable domain, filled in from reference TRBV5-1 and TRBJ2-1, reads KAGVTQTPRYLIKTRGQQVTLSCSPISGHRSVSWYQQTPGQGLQFLFEYFSETQRNKGNFPGRFSGRQFSNSRSEMNVSTLELGDSALYLCASSGSSSYNEQFFGPGTRLTVL.

This chain joins TRBV30 and TRBJ2-1; D perhaps matches TRBD1 (6 bases). Germline V gives CDR1 GTSNPN, CDR2 SVGIG (reference sequence). V was trimmed by 2 bases and J by 12 bases, leaving 20 bases between them. The CDR3 consists of 14 residues. CDR3 sequence: CAWSPIGTMIGQFF. For the CDR3, the DNA is TGTGCCTGGAGTCCAATCGGGACAATGATAGGGCAGTTCTTC.

The V gene is TRBV30, the J gene TRBJ2-3, with 7 positions matching TRBD2. Germline V gene lookup returns CDR1 GTSNPN and CDR2 SVGIG (reference sequence). The CDR3 has 17 residues. Losses at the gene ends were 3 bases for V and 4 bases for J; bases not matched to a gene: 16. The DNA of the CDR3 is TGTGCCTGGAGCGCCTCCCGGCGAGGCGGGAGCCCAGATACGCAGTATTTT. Protein sequence: CAWSASRRGGSPDTQYF.

The rearrangement uses TRBV19 and TRBJ1-2, with TRBD1 matching over 8 bases. Germline V CDR1 and CDR2: LNHDA, SQIVND (reference sequence). V lost 8 bases to trimming and J lost 6 bases; unmatched junction nucleotides: 5. The length of the CDR3 is 12 residues. The DNA for the CDR3 is TGTGCCAGTCACAGGGGGGATCATGGCTACACCTTC. The encoded protein is CASHRGDHGYTF.

The chain employs TRBV5-8 and TRBJ1-5; D not certain. This CDR3 region has 13 residues. The ends were cut back, 4 bases at V and 4 bases at J, with 9 bases in the middle. Germline V gene sequence: CDR1 SGHTS, CDR2 YDEGEE. CDR3 DNA: TGTGCCAGCAGCCGGACGGATAATCAGCCCCAGCATTTT. Translation gives CASSRTDNQPQHF.

The chain links TRBV6-1 to TRBJ2-3; D is unclear. Germline loops: CDR1 MNHNS, CDR2 SASEGT. The germline V and J ends were trimmed by 3 bases and 6 bases, with 7 bases remaining between them. CDR3 length: 12 residues. CDR3 sequence reads: CASSDSGDTQYF. The CDR3 nucleotides read TGTGCCAGCAGTGACTCCGGGGATACGCAGTATTTT.

The chain has TRBV2 and TRBJ2-5; 8 bases are a match to TRBD2. Germline CDR1 and CDR2: SNHLY and FYNNEI. The length of the CDR3 is 16 residues. With V trimmed by 11 bases and J by 5 bases, 19 bases remained unmatched. The chain's CDR3 is CAFSRPPGLGVETQYF. In nucleotides, the CDR3 is TGTGCCTTCTCCCGACCCCCGGGACTAGGTGTGGAGACCCAGTACTTC.

The CDR3 sequence: CASSQAAGVAYEQYF. The CDR3 DNA reads TGCGCCAGCAGCCAAGCAGCGGGAGTGGCGTACGAGCAGTACTTC. This chain links TRBV4-1 with TRBJ2-5; the match to TRBD2 covers 8 bases. Matching the DNA end better, TRBJ2-7 makes the J call doubtful. The germline V gene has CDR1 MGHRA and CDR2 YSYEKL. The CDR3 is 15 amino acids.

The rearrangement uses TRBV30 and TRBJ2-2; 7 bases line up with TRBD2. V lost 0 bases and J lost 8; bases outside the gene matches: 12. CDR3 length equals 16 residues. From germline, CDR1 is GTSNPN and CDR2 SVGIG (reference sequence). The CDR3 DNA is TGTGCCTGGAGTGTGAGGGGAGGGCCCGTCTTGGGGGAGCTGTTTTTT. Protein: CAWSVRGGPVLGELFF.

The genes are TRBV4-1 and TRBJ2-7; 8 nucleotides agree with TRBD2. V lost 0 bases, J lost 3 bases, and 7 bases stayed unmatched. The CDR3 covers 16 residues. The germline V gene encodes CDR1 MGHRA and CDR2 YSYEKL. The CDR3 DNA reads as TGCGCCAGCAGCCAAGATCTGGGACTAGATTTCTACGAGCAGTACTTC. Translation: CASSQDLGLDFYEQYF.

This rearrangement joins TRBV11-2 to TRBJ2-2; D not resolved. This CDR3 spans 11 amino acids. Trimming took 6 bases from V and 6 from J, leaving 5 bases between them. Germline CDR1 SGHAT, CDR2 FQNNGV. The CDR3 DNA follows: TGTGCCAGCAGATCAGCCGGGGAGCTGTTTTTT. Translating it yields CASRSAGELFF.

About this clone itself: This CDR3 is also generated by other DNA sequences in the sample. The rearrangement uses TRBV4-1 and TRBJ2-7; possible D gene TRBD2, 5 bases. V was trimmed by 2 bases and J by 2 bases, leaving 7 bases between them. CDR1 is MGHRA, CDR2 YSYEKL, per germline. CDR3 size: 13 residues. The CDR3 sequence is CASSQPGTYEQYF. Here the CDR3 DNA reads TGCGCCAGCAGCCAACCCGGGACCTACGAGCAGTACTTC.

The chain links TRBV27 to TRBJ2-3; D remains unclear. The germline V gene encodes CDR1 MNHEY and CDR2 SMNVEV (reference sequence). The V and J ends lost 6 bases and 2 bases respectively, with 12 bases between them. CDR3 length: 14 residues. The CDR3 coding sequence is TGTGCCAGCAGCCTCGGGCTAAACACAGATACGCAGTATTTT. Amino acid sequence: CASSLGLNTDTQYF.